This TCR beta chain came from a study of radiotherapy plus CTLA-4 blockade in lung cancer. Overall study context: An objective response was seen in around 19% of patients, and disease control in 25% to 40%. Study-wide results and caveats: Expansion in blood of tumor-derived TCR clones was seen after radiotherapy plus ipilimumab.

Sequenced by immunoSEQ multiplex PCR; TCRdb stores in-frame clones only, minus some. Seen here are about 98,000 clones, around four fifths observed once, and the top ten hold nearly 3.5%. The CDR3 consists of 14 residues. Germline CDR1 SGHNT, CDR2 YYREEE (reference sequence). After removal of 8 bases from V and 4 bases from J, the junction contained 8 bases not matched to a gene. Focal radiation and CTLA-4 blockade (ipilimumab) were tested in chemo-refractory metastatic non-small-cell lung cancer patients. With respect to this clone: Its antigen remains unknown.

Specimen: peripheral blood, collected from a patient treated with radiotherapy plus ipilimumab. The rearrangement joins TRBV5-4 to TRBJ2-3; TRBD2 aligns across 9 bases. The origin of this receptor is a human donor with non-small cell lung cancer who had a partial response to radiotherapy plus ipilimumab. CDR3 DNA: TGTGCCAGTACTGGGCGGGAGGGCTCAGATACGCAGTATTTT. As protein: CASTGREGSDTQYF.